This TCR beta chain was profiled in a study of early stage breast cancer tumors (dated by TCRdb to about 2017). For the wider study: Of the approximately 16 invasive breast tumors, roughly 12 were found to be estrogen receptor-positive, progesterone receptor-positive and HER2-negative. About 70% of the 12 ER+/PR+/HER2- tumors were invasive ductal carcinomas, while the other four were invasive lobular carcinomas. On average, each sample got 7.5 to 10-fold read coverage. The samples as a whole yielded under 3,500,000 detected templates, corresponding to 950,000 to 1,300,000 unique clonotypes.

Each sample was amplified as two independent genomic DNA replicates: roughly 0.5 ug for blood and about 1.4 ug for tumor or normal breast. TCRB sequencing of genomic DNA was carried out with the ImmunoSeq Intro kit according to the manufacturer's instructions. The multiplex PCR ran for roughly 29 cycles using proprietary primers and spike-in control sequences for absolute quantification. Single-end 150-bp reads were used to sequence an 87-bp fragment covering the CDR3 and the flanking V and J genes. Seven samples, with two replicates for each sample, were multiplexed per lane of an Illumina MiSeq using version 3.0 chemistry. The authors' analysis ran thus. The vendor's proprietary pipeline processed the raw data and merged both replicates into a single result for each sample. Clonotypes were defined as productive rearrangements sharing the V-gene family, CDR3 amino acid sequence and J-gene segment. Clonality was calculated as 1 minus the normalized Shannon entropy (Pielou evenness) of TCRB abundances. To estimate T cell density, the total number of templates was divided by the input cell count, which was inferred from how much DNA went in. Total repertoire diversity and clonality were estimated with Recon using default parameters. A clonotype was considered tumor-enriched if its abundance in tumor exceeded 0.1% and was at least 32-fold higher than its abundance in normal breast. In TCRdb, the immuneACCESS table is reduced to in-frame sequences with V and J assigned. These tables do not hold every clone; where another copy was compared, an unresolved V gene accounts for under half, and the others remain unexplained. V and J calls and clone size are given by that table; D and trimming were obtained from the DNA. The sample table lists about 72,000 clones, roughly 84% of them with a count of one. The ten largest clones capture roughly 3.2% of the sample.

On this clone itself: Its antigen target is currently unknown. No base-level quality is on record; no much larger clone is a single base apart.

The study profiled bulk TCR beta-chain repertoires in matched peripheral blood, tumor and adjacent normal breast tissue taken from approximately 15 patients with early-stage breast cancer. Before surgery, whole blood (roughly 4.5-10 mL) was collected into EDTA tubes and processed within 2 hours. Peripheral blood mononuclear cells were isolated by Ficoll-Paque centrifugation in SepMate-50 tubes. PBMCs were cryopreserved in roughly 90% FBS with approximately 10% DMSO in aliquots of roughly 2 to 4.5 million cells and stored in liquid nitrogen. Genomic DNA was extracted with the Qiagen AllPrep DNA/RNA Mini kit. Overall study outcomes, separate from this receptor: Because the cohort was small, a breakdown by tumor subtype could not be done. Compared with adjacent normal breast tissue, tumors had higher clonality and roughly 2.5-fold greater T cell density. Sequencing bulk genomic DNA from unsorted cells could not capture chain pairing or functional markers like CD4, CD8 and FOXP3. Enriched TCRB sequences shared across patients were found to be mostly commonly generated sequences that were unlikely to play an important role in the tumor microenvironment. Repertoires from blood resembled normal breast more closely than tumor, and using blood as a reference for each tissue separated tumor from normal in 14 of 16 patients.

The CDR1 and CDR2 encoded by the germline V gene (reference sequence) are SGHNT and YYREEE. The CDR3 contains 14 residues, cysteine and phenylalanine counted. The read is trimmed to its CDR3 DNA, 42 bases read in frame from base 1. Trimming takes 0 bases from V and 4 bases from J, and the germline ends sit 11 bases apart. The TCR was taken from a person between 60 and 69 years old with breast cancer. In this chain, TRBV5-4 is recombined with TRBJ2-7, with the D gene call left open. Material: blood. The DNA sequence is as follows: TGTGCCAGCAGCTTGGAAATTTCCCAATACGAGCAGTACTTC. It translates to CASSLEISQYEQYF.